Here is one TCR beta chain with its context. Repertoires were generated with immunoSEQ multiplex PCR, while TCRdb's copy carries only in-frame clones and drops some. The repertoire holds about 370,000 clones, roughly 92% seen once, with about 0.9% in the top ten. These data are taken from a study of blood T cell repertoires in COVID-19. Overall study: Donors in the United States, Italy and Spain gave samples during acute or convalescent COVID-19.

The germline V gene has CDR1 SGHRS and CDR2 YFSETQ. The CDR3 totals 15 residues. V was pared by 3 bases and J by 8 bases, with 7 bases of the junction left unmatched. Participants came from about two dozen US areas, aged roughly 18 to 100 years. Cohort allocation depended upon clinical history that participants reported. V usage is TRBV5-1 and J usage is TRBJ1-4; TRBD1 matches at 10 bases. Sequenced input: PBMCs or T cells enriched from blood (not recorded which). The origin of this receptor is a woman aged 35 to 49 who had been exposed to COVID-19. The CDR3 loop reads CASSSSGTGVEKLFF. The CDR3 DNA is TGCGCCAGCAGCTCGTCCGGGACAGGGGTCGAAAAACTGTTTTTT.